The 13 T cell receptor beta chains given below trace back to one sample, sequenced in a study of identical twins. From the 5' RACE reads, TCRdb called clonotypes with MiXCR, one entry per CDR3 protein. The table lists fewer than 450,000 distinct CDR3 sequences, 9% of them singletons. The sample taken for sequencing was naive T cells sorted from blood. These receptors all stem from a woman aged 45-65 years in good health.

This clonotype was counted ten times or more. This rearrangement joins TRBV5-1 to TRBJ1-1, with D possibly matching TRBD1 (5 bases). Germline loops: CDR1 SGHRS, CDR2 YFSETQ. This CDR3 spans 13 amino acids. V was cut by 2 bases and J by 6 bases, with 11 bases left in between. CDR3 nucleotide sequence: TGCGCCAGCAGCTTCGGGACGGGGGCTGAAGCTTTCTTT. Protein: CASSFGTGAEAFF.

This clonotype was recorded at least ten times. The rearrangement uses TRBV29-1 and TRBJ2-7; 8 nucleotides align to TRBD1. The trim removed 2 bases at V and 4 bases at J, leaving 7 bases unmatched. The CDR3 loop spans 14 amino acids. The germline V gene has CDR1 SQVTM and CDR2 ANQGSEA. CDR3 sequence: CSVERQGAPYEQYF. The CDR3 DNA is TGCAGCGTTGAACGTCAGGGGGCACCTTACGAGCAGTACTTC.

This clonotype was detected many times. This chain joins TRBV29-1 and TRBJ2-3, with D possibly being TRBD1 (5 bases). CDR3 length equals 11 residues. V lost 0 bases to trimming and J lost 10 bases, with 8 bases between them. Per the germline V gene, CDR1 is SQVTM and CDR2 is ANQGSEA. CDR3 protein: CSVEDVGAQYF. CDR3 sequence (DNA): TGCAGCGTTGAAGATGTAGGGGCGCAGTATTTT.

V gene TRBV5-1 combines with J gene TRBJ2-1; possibly TRBD1 for D (5 bases). Trimming shortened V by 0 bases and J by 9 bases, and 22 bases separated the two germline ends. CDR1 and CDR2 (germline): SGHRS, YFSETQ. The CDR3 is made up of 17 amino acids. The CDR3 bases are TGCGCCAGCAGCTTGGCAGGGTCTATAGGGGAAGGTACTGAGCAGTTCTTC. It translates to CASSLAGSIGEGTEQFF. The full variable domain, in which reference TRBV5-1 and TRBJ2-1 provide the parts outside the CDR3, is KAGVTQTPRYLIKTRGQQVTLSCSPISGHRSVSWYQQTPGQGLQFLFEYFSETQRNKGNFPGRFSGRQFSNSRSEMNVSTLELGDSALYLCASSLAGSIGEGTEQFFGPGTRLTVL.

This clonotype came up a few times. The rearrangement joins TRBV6-1 to TRBJ2-7, with a possible D match to TRBD1 (5 bases). The germline V and J ends were trimmed by 5 bases and 3 bases, with 8 bases remaining between them. The CDR3 is 12 residues long. The V gene's germline CDR1 is MNHNS and CDR2 SASEGT. CDR3 sequence: CASSYRRYEQYF. The CDR3 DNA follows: TGTGCCAGCAGTTACAGGCGCTACGAGCAGTACTTC.

The chain is built from TRBV6-5 and TRBJ2-3; weak D call: TRBD2 (5 bases). Germline V lookup: CDR1 MNHEY, CDR2 SVGAGI. With 5 bases removed from V and 0 bases from J, the gap between germline ends came to 12 bases. The CDR3 runs 15 residues. The CDR3 reads CASSQDWISTDTQYF. In DNA form, the CDR3 reads TGTGCCAGCAGTCAGGACTGGATTAGCACAGATACGCAGTATTTT.

The chain combines TRBV30 with TRBJ1-4, with a tentative D call TRBD1 (5 bases). There are 13 residues in the CDR3. V lost 4 bases, J lost 5 bases, and 11 bases lay in between. Per germline, CDR1 GTSNPN and CDR2 SVGIG (reference sequence). CDR3 amino acids: CAWKRTSNEKLFF. The CDR3 coding sequence is TGTGCCTGGAAAAGGACAAGCAATGAAAAACTGTTTTTT.

In this sample, this clonotype turned up a few times. The chain links TRBV5-4 to TRBJ2-7, with 7 bases identical to TRBD1. This CDR3 spans 14 amino acids. The trim removed 4 bases at V and 3 bases at J, leaving 7 bases unmatched. CDR1 is SGHNT and CDR2 is YYREEE in the germline V gene (reference sequence). CDR3 loop: CASSLGTEGYEQYV. CDR3 nucleotides: TGTGCCAGCAGCCTGGGGACAGAAGGCTACGAGCAGTACGTC.

In its sample, this clonotype was seen many times. V and J are TRBV11-2 and TRBJ1-3, with D perhaps matching TRBD1 (5 bases). Trimming left V 5 bases short and J 8 bases short, with 22 bases between. Germline assignment: CDR1 SGHAT and CDR2 FQNNGV. The CDR3 has 16 residues. The CDR3 region is CASSPGRALLQDTIYF. The CDR3 DNA reads TGTGCCAGCAGCCCAGGGAGGGCTCTTCTCCAGGACACCATATATTTT.

This clonotype was counted at least ten times. V and J are TRBV7-2 and TRBJ2-3, with D unresolved. Germline assignment: CDR1 SGHTA and CDR2 FQGNSA. The CDR3 contains 14 residues. V was shortened by 4 bases and J by 4 bases, with 12 bases between the two germline ends. The CDR3 DNA reads TGTGCCAGCAGCTCCCCTAACAACCCAGATACGCAGTATTTT. It yields the protein CASSSPNNPDTQYF.

This clonotype was detected a few times. V and J are TRBV11-1 and TRBJ2-1, with D perhaps matching TRBD1 or TRBD2 (5 bases each). CDR1 and CDR2 (germline): SGHAT, FQDESV (reference sequence). This CDR3 contains 15 residues. Trimming took off 4 bases at V and 0 bases at J, with 10 bases between the two ends. The CDR3 DNA reads as TGTGCCAGCAGCTCCCGGGACGTCTCCTACAATGAGCAGTTCTTC. Amino acid sequence: CASSSRDVSYNEQFF.

The chain links TRBV27 to TRBJ2-1; 7 nucleotides line up with TRBD2. V was pared by 8 bases and J by 10 bases, with 11 bases of the junction left unmatched. Germline CDR1 is MNHEY and CDR2 is SMNVEV (reference sequence). The CDR3 sequence is 13 residues long. CDR3 protein: CASGLAGLGEQFF. The CDR3 DNA follows: TGTGCCAGCGGGTTAGCGGGTTTAGGGGAGCAGTTCTTC.

CDR3 sequence: CASLGTHLYNEQFF. The CDR3, as DNA: TGTGCCAGCTTAGGGACCCATCTATACAATGAGCAGTTCTTC. The chain carries TRBV10-3 and TRBJ2-1, with D possibly being TRBD1 or TRBD2 (5 bases each). With 10 bases removed from V and 4 bases from J, the gap between germline ends came to 17 bases. The CDR3 has 14 residues. The germline CDR1 and CDR2 sequences are ENHRY and SYGVKD.